This TCR beta chain stems from a study of PD-1 blockade in classical Hodgkin lymphoma. Study in general: The patients were dosed with nivolumab 3 mg/kg, infused intravenously every 2 weeks. Findings and caveats of the study: Prior therapy or disease activity may underlie the repertoire differences, whose causes remain undefined. Relapsed/refractory patients reportedly had the lowest baseline TCR diversity, below newly diagnosed patients, who were below healthy donors.

This clone was recorded only once. Its antigen is unknown. Every one of the patients relapsed after autologous stem cell transplantation (brentuximab vedotin exposure was variable). The CDR3 is made up of 13 amino acids. Germline V lookup: CDR1 SNHLY, CDR2 FYNNEI. V was shortened by 2 bases and J by 7 bases, with 8 bases between the two germline ends. Sequencing used immunoSEQ multiplex PCR; TCRdb keeps in-frame clones, though not all of them. The sample holds around 100,000 clones, roughly 90% seen once. This chain joins TRBV2 and TRBJ1-4; no firm D call. The sample consisted of peripheral blood mononuclear cells (PBMCs), taken before the second cycle of nivolumab. The sequence was collected from a human donor with classical Hodgkin lymphoma. The CDR3 DNA sequence: TGTGCCAGCAGTGAATGGCGGGGTGAAAAACTGTTTTTT. It specifies CASSEWRGEKLFF. Based on the CDR3 plus reference TRBV2 and TRBJ1-4, the full variable domain is EPEVTQTPSHQVTQMGQEVILRCVPISNHLYFYWYRQILGQKVEFLVSFYNNEISEKSEIFDDQFSVERPDGSNFTLKIRSTKLEDSAMYFCASSEWRGEKLFFGSGTQLSVL.